This TCR beta chain comes out of a study of CD8 T cells in ankylosing spondylitis. Overall study results and limits: Apparently characteristic of ankylosing spondylitis blood was a TCR beta motif (under ten highly homologous variants). Disease-linked clones reportedly showed significant enrichment in matched ankylosing spondylitis synovial fluid. Disease-linked clones were CD8+ and relatively rare in peripheral blood.

Germline CDR1 and CDR2: MNHEY and SMNVEV (reference sequence). This CDR3 has 12 residues. Trimming took 4 bases from V and 7 from J; bases not matched to a gene: 4. In making TCR beta libraries, quantitative 5'-RACE with molecular barcodes was used. TCRdb processed the 5' RACE reads anew with MiXCR; each CDR3 protein has one entry. The sample carries around 220,000 distinct CDR3 sequences, about 11% recorded once. This clonotype was counted many times. The target antigen is unknown. The chain couples TRBV27 to TRBJ2-7; 7 positions match TRBD1. The sample comprised blood, either unsorted or a sorted T cell fraction (not recorded which). This TCR was sampled from a male donor with ankylosing spondylitis or in good health (not recorded which). The CDR3 reads CASSSSGGEQYF. The CDR3 DNA reads TGTGCCAGCAGTTCGTCAGGGGGTGAGCAGTACTTC.